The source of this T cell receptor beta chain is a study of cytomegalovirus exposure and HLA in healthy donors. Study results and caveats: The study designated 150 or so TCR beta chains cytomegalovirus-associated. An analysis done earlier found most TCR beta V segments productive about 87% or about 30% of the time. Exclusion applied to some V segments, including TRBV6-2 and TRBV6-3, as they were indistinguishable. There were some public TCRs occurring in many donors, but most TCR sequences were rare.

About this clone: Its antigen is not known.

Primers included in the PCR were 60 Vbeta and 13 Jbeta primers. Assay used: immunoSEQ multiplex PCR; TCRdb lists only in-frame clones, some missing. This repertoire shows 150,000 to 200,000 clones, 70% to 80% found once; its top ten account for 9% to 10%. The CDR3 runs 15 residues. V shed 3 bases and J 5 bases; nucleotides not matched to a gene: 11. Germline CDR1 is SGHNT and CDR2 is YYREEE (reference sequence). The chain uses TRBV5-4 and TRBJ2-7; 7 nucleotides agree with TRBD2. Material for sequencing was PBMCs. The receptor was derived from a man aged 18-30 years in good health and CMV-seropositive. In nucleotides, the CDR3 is TGTGCCAGCAGCTACGGCCCCCAGCGGGATGACGAGCAGTACTTC. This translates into CASSYGPQRDDEQYF. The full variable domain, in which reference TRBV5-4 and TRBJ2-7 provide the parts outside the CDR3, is ETGVTQSPTHLIKTRGQQVTLRCSSQSGHNTVSWYQQALGQGPQFIFQYYREEENGRGNFPPRFSGLQFPNYSSELNVNALELDDSALYLCASSYGPQRDDEQYFGPGTRLTVT.